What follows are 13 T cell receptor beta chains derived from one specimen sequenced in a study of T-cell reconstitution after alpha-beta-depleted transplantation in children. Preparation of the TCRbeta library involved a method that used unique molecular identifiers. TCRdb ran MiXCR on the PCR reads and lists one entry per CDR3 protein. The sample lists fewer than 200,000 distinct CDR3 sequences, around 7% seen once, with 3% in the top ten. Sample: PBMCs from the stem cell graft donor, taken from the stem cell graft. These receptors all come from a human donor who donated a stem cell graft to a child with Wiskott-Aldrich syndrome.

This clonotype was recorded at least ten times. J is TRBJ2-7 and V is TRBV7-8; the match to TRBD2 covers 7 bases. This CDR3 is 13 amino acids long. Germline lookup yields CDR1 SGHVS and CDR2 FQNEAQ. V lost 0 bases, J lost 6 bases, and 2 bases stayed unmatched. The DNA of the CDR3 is TGTGCCAGCAGCTTAGCGGGGAGGGTCGAGCAGTACTTC. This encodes CASSLAGRVEQYF.

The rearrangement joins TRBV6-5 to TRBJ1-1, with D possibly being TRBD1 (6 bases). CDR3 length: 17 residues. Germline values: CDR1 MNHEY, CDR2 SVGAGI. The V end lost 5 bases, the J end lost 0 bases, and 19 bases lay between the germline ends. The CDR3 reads CASSTKQGSNLNTEAFF. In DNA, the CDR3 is TGTGCCAGCAGTACCAAACAGGGCTCGAATTTGAACACTGAAGCTTTCTTT.

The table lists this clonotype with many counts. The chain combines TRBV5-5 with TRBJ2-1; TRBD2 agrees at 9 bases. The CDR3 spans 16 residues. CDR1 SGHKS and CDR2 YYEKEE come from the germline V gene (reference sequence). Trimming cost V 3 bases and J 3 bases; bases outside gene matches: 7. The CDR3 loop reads CASSSNSGSVYNEQFF. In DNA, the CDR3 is TGTGCCAGCAGCTCTAATAGCGGGAGTGTCTACAATGAGCAGTTCTTC.

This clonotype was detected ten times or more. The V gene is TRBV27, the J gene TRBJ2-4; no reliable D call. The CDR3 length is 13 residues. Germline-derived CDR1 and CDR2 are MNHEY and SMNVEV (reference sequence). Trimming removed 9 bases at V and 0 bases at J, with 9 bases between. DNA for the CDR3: TGTGCCAGTCATTCATTAGCCAAAAACATTCAGTACTTC. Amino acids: CASHSLAKNIQYF.

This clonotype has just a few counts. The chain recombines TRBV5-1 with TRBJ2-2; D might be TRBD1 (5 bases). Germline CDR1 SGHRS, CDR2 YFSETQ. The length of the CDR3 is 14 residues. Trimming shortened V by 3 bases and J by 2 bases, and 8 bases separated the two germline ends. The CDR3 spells CASSSQGNTGELFF. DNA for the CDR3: TGCGCCAGCAGCTCGCAGGGAAACACCGGGGAGCTGTTTTTT.

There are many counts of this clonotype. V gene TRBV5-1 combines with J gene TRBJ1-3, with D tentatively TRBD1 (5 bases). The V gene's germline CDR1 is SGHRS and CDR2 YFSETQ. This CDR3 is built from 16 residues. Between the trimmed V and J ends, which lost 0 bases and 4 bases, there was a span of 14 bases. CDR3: CASSLATGNLGNTIYF. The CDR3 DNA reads TGCGCCAGCAGCTTGGCCACAGGCAACCTCGGAAACACCATATATTTT.

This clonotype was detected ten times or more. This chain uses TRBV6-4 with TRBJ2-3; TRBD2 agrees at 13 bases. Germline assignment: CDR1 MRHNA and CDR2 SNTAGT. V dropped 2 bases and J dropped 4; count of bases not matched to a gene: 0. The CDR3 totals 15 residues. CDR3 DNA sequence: TGTGCCAGCAGTGACGGGACTAGCGGGGCAGATACGCAGTATTTT. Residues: CASSDGTSGADTQYF.

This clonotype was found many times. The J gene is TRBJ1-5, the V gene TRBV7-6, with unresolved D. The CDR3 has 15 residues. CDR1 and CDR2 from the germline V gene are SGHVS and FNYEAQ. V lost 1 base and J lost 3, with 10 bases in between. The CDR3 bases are TGTGCCAGCAGCTTAGGTTCGGCAGCCAATCAGCCCCAGCATTTT. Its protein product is CASSLGSAANQPQHF. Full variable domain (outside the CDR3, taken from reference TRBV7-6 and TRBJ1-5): GAGVSQSPRYKVTKRGQDVALRCDPISGHVSLYWYRQALGQGPEFLTYFNYEAQQDKSGLPNDRFSAERPEGSISTLTIQRTEQRDSAMYRCASSLGSAANQPQHFGDGTRLSIL.

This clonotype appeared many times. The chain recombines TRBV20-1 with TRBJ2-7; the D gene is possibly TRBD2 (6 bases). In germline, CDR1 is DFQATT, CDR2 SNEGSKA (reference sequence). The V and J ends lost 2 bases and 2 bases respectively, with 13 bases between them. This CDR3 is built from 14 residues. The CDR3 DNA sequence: TGCAGTGCTAGACAATCCGGGACTCCCTACGAGCAGTACTTC. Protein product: CSARQSGTPYEQYF.

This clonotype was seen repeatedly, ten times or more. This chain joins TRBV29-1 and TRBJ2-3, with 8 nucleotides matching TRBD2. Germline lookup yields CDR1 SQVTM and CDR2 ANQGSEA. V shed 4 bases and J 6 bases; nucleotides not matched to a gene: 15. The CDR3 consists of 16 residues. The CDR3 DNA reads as TGCAGCGTTGTTGGCCTGAGAGCAGCGGGAGCGGATACGCAGTATTTT. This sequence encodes CSVVGLRAAGADTQYF.

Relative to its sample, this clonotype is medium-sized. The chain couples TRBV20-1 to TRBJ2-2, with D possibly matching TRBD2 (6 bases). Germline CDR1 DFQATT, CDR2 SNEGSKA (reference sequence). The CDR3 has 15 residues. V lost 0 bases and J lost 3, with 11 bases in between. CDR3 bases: TGCAGTGCTAGAGAGGGCGGGAAGGACACCGGGGAGCTGTTTTTT. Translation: CSAREGGKDTGELFF.

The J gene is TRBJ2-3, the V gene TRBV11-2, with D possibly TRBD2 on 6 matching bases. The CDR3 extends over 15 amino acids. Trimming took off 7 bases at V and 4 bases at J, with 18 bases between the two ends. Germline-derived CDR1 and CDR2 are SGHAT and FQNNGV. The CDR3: CASTSTGRNPDTQYF. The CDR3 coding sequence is TGTGCCAGCACCTCGACTGGGAGGAACCCAGATACGCAGTATTTT.

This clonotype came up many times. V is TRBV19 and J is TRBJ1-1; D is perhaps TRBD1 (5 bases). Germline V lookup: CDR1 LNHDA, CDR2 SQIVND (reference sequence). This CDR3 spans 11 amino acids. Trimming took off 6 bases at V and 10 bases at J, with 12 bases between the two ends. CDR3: CASRVGDGAFF. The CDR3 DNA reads TGTGCCAGTAGAGTTGGGGACGGAGCTTTCTTT.